One sample yielded the 17 T cell receptor beta chains listed below, sequenced in a study of T cells after yellow fever vaccination. MiXCR was run by TCRdb on the 5' RACE reads, yielding one entry per CDR3 protein. Here the sample spans nearly 350,000 distinct CDR3 sequences, 7% to 10% being singletons. Sequenced material: PBMCs, taken roughly 47 days after the first yellow fever vaccination. The source is a man aged 18 to 30 who received the YFV17D yellow fever vaccine.

The rearrangement links TRBV20-1 to TRBJ1-4; D not resolved. Trimming removed 0 bases at V and 8 bases at J, with 16 bases between. Germline-derived CDR1 and CDR2 are DFQATT and SNEGSKA (reference sequence). The CDR3 has 15 amino acids. As DNA, the CDR3 is TGCAGTGCTAGAGATATAAGGGTCTTTGGGGAAAAACTGTTTTTT. Its translation is CSARDIRVFGEKLFF.

This clonotype was seen at least ten times. The V and J genes are TRBV24-1 and TRBJ1-2; TRBD1 agrees at 7 bases. The germline V gene has CDR1 KGHDR and CDR2 SFDVKD. With V trimmed by 2 bases and J by 8 bases, 7 bases remained unmatched. The CDR3 consists of 14 residues. CDR3 DNA: TGTGCCACCAGTGATTGGGGACAGAGCGGGGGCTACACCTTC. Translation gives CATSDWGQSGGYTF.

The chain uses TRBV20-1 and TRBJ2-1, with TRBD1 matching over 7 bases. Germline loops: CDR1 DFQATT, CDR2 SNEGSKA (reference sequence). The trim removed 6 bases at V and 0 bases at J, leaving 8 bases unmatched. The CDR3 is 15 amino acids. In DNA, the CDR3 is TGCAGTGCAACCTTGACAGGGAGCTCCTACAATGAGCAGTTCTTC. Translation: CSATLTGSSYNEQFF.

This clonotype was counted many times. This chain connects TRBV12-3 or TRBV12-4 to TRBJ1-1; the match to TRBD1 covers 7 bases. J lost 4 bases, V lost 6 bases, and 2 bases had no gene match. The CDR3 runs 12 residues. The CDR3 DNA reads TGTGCCAGCAGGTCAGGGGGCACTGAAGCTTTCTTT. It codes for CASRSGGTEAFF.

This clonotype came up many times. The chain uses TRBV2 and TRBJ1-2; D is unresolved. V lost 10 bases to trimming and J lost 7 bases, with 16 bases between them. The CDR3 is 12 residues long. Germline CDR1 and CDR2: SNHLY and FYNNEI. CDR3 coding DNA: TGTGCCACTACGGACGTCGGTCGTGGCTACACCTTC. It specifies CATTDVGRGYTF.

Only a few counts were recorded for this clonotype. V gene TRBV6-1 combines with J gene TRBJ1-2; D is unresolved. Trimming shortened V by 2 bases and J by 10 bases, and 20 bases separated the two germline ends. The germline V gene encodes CDR1 MNHNS and CDR2 SASEGT. The CDR3 totals 15 residues. As DNA, the CDR3 is TGTGCCAGCAGTGAACTTCAGAGTGGTCGGGGTTTCTACACCTTC. Residues: CASSELQSGRGFYTF.

This clonotype was counted a few times. The CDR3 coding sequence is TGTGCCAGCAGCTCAAGTCCGGGACAGGGGCCAGATACGCAGTATTTT. Its protein product is CASSSSPGQGPDTQYF. The chain is built from TRBV5-4 and TRBJ2-3; 10 nucleotides match TRBD1. V dropped 3 bases and J dropped 4; count of bases not matched to a gene: 8. The CDR3 consists of 16 residues. The germline gives CDR1 SGHNT, CDR2 YYREEE (reference sequence).

The rearrangement links TRBV15 to TRBJ1-5; weak D call: TRBD1 (5 bases). The CDR3 extends over 16 amino acids. The germline V gene encodes CDR1 LNHNV and CDR2 YYDKDF (reference sequence). V was pared by 5 bases and J by 3 bases, with 17 bases between. The CDR3 DNA sequence: TGTGCCACCAGCGGGGGTATAGCGGCCCACAATCAGCCCCAGCATTTT. This gives the protein CATSGGIAAHNQPQHF. The full variable domain, in which reference TRBV15 and TRBJ1-5 provide the parts outside the CDR3, is DAMVIQNPRYQVTQFGKPVTLSCSQTLNHNVMYWYQQKSSQAPKLLFHYYDKDFNNEADTPDNFQSRRPNTSFCFLDIRSPGLGDTAMYLCATSGGIAAHNQPQHFGDGTRLSIL.

This clonotype showed up just a few times. The rearrangement uses TRBV29-1 and TRBJ2-4; a possible D gene is TRBD2 (6 bases). CDR3 length: 14 residues. CDR1 is SQVTM, CDR2 ANQGSEA, per germline. Trimming shortened V by 7 bases and J by 3 bases, and 16 bases separated the two germline ends. CDR3 in DNA: TGCAGCGCTCGAGGATGGGGGGACAAAAACATTCAGTACTTC. Translating gives CSARGWGDKNIQYF.

The chain links TRBV12-3 or TRBV12-4 to TRBJ2-3; unclear D gene. This CDR3 contains 14 residues. V lost 7 bases and J lost 3, with 14 bases in between. The CDR3 loop is CASTPWAATDTQYF. For the CDR3, the DNA is TGTGCCAGCACGCCCTGGGCGGCTACAGATACGCAGTATTTT.

Ten or more counts support this clonotype. The J gene is TRBJ2-3, the V gene TRBV7-2; 10 bases map to TRBD2. Germline loops: CDR1 SGHTA, CDR2 FQGNSA. This CDR3 has 15 amino acids. The V and J ends lost 7 bases and 5 bases, in that order; junction bases with no gene match: 9. The CDR3 coding sequence is TGTGCCAGCACCTCTGAGCGGGGGGGCCGAGATACGCAGTATTTT. Translating gives CASTSERGGRDTQYF.

The J gene is TRBJ1-1, the V gene TRBV15; the D gene is possibly TRBD1 (6 bases). Looked up from germline, CDR1 is LNHNV and CDR2 is YYDKDF (reference sequence). The CDR3 is made up of 14 amino acids. Trimming left V 1 base short and J 6 bases short, with 12 bases between. The CDR3 nucleotides are TGTGCCACCAGCAGAGCGAACAGGGTTTCTGAAGCTTTCTTT. It yields the protein CATSRANRVSEAFF.

This clonotype was observed a handful of times. This sequence joins TRBV4-3 and TRBJ1-5, with D hard to call. The CDR3 is 15 residues long. Trimming cost V 0 bases and J 6 bases, with 12 bases left between them. CDR1 is LGHNA and CDR2 is YSLEER in the germline V gene. The CDR3 coding sequence is TGCGCCAGCAGCCAAGATGTTCGGGGATCTCAGCCCCAGCATTTT. Protein product: CASSQDVRGSQPQHF.

This clonotype was observed many times. The J gene is TRBJ2-1, the V gene TRBV7-9; TRBD1 matches at 9 bases. Trimming cost V 11 bases and J 7 bases; bases outside gene matches: 6. This CDR3 has 12 residues. Germline CDR1 reads SEHNR; CDR2 reads FQNEAQ (reference sequence). The CDR3 sequence is CAPGTGSNEQFF. DNA of the CDR3: TGTGCCCCGGGGACAGGGTCGAATGAGCAGTTCTTC. The variable domain in full, with the rest retrieved from reference TRBV7-9 and TRBJ2-1, is DTGVSQNPRHKITKRGQNVTFRCDPISEHNRLYWYRQTLGQGPEFLTYFQNEAQLEKSRLLSDRFSAERPKGSFSTLEIQRTEQGDSAMYLCAPGTGSNEQFFGPGTRLTVL.

This clonotype was counted only a few times. The rearrangement joins TRBV18 to TRBJ2-7; D is unclear. The germline gives CDR1 KGHSH, CDR2 LQKENI. Trimming shortened V by 1 base and J by 4 bases, and 5 bases separated the two germline ends. The CDR3 spans 12 residues. The CDR3 loop is CASSPQTYEQYF. In DNA, the CDR3 is TGTGCCAGCTCACCACAAACATACGAGCAGTACTTC. Drawing the rest from reference TRBV18 and TRBJ2-7, the complete variable domain is NAGVMQNPRHLVRRRGQEARLRCSPMKGHSHVYWYRQLPEEGLKFMVYLQKENIIDESGMPKERFSAEFPKEGPSILRIQQVVRGDSAAYFCASSPQTYEQYFGPGTRLTVT.

On this clonotype itself: A read error may account for a junction end that differs from germline. The V call is TRBV20-1, the J call TRBJ2-5; TRBD2 agrees at 11 bases. The CDR3 consists of 15 residues. The germline V gene has CDR1 DFQATT and CDR2 SNEGSKA (reference sequence). The CDR3 DNA reads as TGCTGTGCTAGACATAGCGGGGGGGCCGGAGAGACCCAGTACTTC. Its protein product is CCARHSGGAGETQYF.

This clonotype came up many times. In DNA form, the CDR3 reads TGTGCCCCTACGGGGGGCAACACAGATACGCAGTATTTT. It yields the protein CAPTGGNTDTQYF. The chain combines TRBV19 with TRBJ2-3, with D possibly TRBD2 on 7 matching bases. V lost 11 bases and J lost 2, with 14 bases in between. There are 13 residues in the CDR3. Germline assignment: CDR1 LNHDA and CDR2 SQIVND (reference sequence).